These T cell receptor beta chains were read from a single sample in a study of cytotoxic CD8 clonotypes in ibrutinib-treated CLL. Libraries were prepared by immunoSEQ multiplex PCR; TCRdb keeps only in-frame clonotypes and omits some of them. This sample has roughly 150,000 clones, with roughly 80% found just once. Sequenced material: PBMCs, taken after 24 months of ibrutinib treatment. Every receptor here comes from a human donor with chronic lymphocytic leukemia. The CDR3 runs from the conserved cysteine through the conserved F or W. The D gene is left open where the match is weak. Where a row states a size, it is once, few, many or the class of an expanded clone; other rows omit it.

TRBV28	.	.	TRBJ2-3	TGTGCCAGCAATTTTATAGGGGATACGCAGTATTTT	CASNFIGDTQYF
TRBV4-1	.	.	TRBJ1-2	TGCGCCAGCAGCCCTGACCGTTCACAGGGATTGGGCGGCTACACCTTC	CASSPDRSQGLGGYTF
TRBV19	.	.	TRBJ2-7	TGTGCCAGTAGTCTACGGGACACCCTCGCAAACGAGCAGTACTTC	CASSLRDTLANEQYF
TRBV19	few	TRBD1	TRBJ2-3	TGTGCCAGTGCAGACAGGGTCAGCACAGATACGCAGTATTTT	CASADRVSTDTQYF
TRBV18	.	.	TRBJ2-5	TGTGCCAGCTCACCACCGACCCTAGAGACCCAGTACTTC	CASSPPTLETQYF
TRBV5-6	.	.	TRBJ1-1	TGTGCCAGCAGCTTGGTCGGTCGGGGGACCACTGAAGCTTTCTTT	CASSLVGRGTTEAFF
TRBV6-1	.	TRBD1	TRBJ1-5	TGTGCCAGCTCGGACAGGGTTAGCAATCAGCCCCAGCATTTT	CASSDRVSNQPQHF
TRBV15	.	.	TRBJ1-5	TGTGCCACCAGCAGACAGGGAGGCAATCAGCCCCAGCATTTT	CATSRQGGNQPQHF
TRBV6-5	.	.	TRBJ1-5	TGTGCCAGCAGTTGGGTGTGGGGTCAGCCCCAGCATTTT	CASSWVWGQPQHF
TRBV10-1	.	.	TRBJ2-5	TGCGCCAGCAGCGGCCCGGGGACCCAGTACTTC	CASSGPGTQYF
TRBV27	.	.	TRBJ2-7	TGTGCCAGCAGTTTAATAGCCGGATCCTACGAGCAGTACTTC	CASSLIAGSYEQYF
TRBV2	.	.	TRBJ2-5	TGTGCCAGCAGTACGGGGTTGGCTCGCCCGTACTTC	CASSTGLARPYF
TRBV4-1	few	.	TRBJ1-6	TGCGCCAGCAGAAAAGGGGGTTTGGGGTATAATTCACCCCTCCACTTT	CASRKGGLGYNSPLHF
TRBV29-1	.	TRBD1	TRBJ2-5	TGCAGCGTTAAGGGACAGGGGGAAGATGAGACCCAGTACTTC	CSVKGQGEDETQYF
TRBV6-5	.	.	TRBJ2-1	TGTGCCAGCAGCACCGGGTCCCTAGGACTCAATGAGCAGTTCTTC	CASSTGSLGLNEQFF
TRBV19	.	.	TRBJ2-2	TGTGCCAGTAGTATAGTTGGGGGGATACGAAGCACCGGGGAGCTGTTTTTT	CASSIVGGIRSTGELFF
TRBV15	few	TRBD1	TRBJ1-5	TGTGCCACGAATCCGGGACAGGGGGCGGGTAAGTTATCCCAGCCCCAGCATTTT	CATNPGQGAGKLSQPQHF
TRBV27	.	.	TRBJ2-1	TGTGCCAGCAGTTTCCAGGCCGCCCTTTTTGAGCAGTTCTTC	CASSFQAALFEQFF
TRBV6-6	.	.	TRBJ2-2	TGTGCCAGCAGTCGGACTTCGAACACCGGGGAGCTGTTTTTT	CASSRTSNTGELFF
TRBV19	.	TRBD2	TRBJ2-6	TGTGCCAGTAGTACGAGGGCGGGAGTCTCTGGGGCCAACGTCCTGACTTTC	CASSTRAGVSGANVLTF
TRBV30	.	.	TRBJ2-1	TGTGCCTGGAACGGACTATTAAATGAGCAGTTCTTC	CAWNGLLNEQFF
TRBV27	.	.	TRBJ1-6	TGTGCCAGCAGTTTGCAGGGCTCAAATTCACCCCTCCACTTT	CASSLQGSNSPLHF
TRBV29-1	.	TRBD1	TRBJ1-5	TGCAGCGTCGGGACAGGGGGAGGTAGACCCCAGCATTTT	CSVGTGGGRPQHF
TRBV7-2	.	.	TRBJ1-2	TGTGCCAGCAGCTTGAGCAGTCACTATGGCTACACCTTC	CASSLSSHYGYTF
TRBV7-2	.	.	TRBJ1-3	TGTGCCAGCAGGGGGGGGCCTGGAAACACCATATATTTT	CASRGGPGNTIYF
TRBV5-6	few	.	TRBJ1-6	TGTGCCAGCAGCTTAACCCGGGACCGTCTCCACTTT	CASSLTRDRLHF
TRBV7-3	.	.	TRBJ1-1	TGTGCCAGCAGCTCGGGACAGAACACTGAAGCTTTCTTT	CASSSGQNTEAFF
TRBV6-1	.	.	TRBJ1-6	TGTGCCAGCAGTGCCCGGGACCTTACCTTCTATAATTCACCCCTCCACTTT	CASSARDLTFYNSPLHF
TRBV7-3	.	.	TRBJ1-2	TGTGCCAGCAGCCCCCAGCTTAACTATGGCTACACCTTC	CASSPQLNYGYTF
TRBV6-5	once	.	TRBJ1-2	TGTGCCAGCAGGACACTACAGAGAACTAACTATGGCTACACCTTC	CASRTLQRTNYGYTF
TRBV5-6	.	.	TRBJ1-5	TGTGCCAGCAGGAGGTGGGGGAATAGCAATCAGCCCCAGCATTTT	CASRRWGNSNQPQHF
TRBV5-4	.	.	TRBJ2-5	TGTGCCAGCAGCCAGTGGACCGGCGAGACCCAGTACTTC	CASSQWTGETQYF
TRBV16	.	TRBD1	TRBJ1-2	TGTGCCAGCAGCCAATCTGACAGGGGAGGAGGCTACACCTTC	CASSQSDRGGGYTF
TRBV5-4	.	TRBD1	TRBJ1-2	TGTGCCAGCAGCTTGGGAACAGGGGTAAGGGATGGCTACACCTTC	CASSLGTGVRDGYTF
TRBV18	few	TRBD2	TRBJ2-1	TGTGCCAGCTCACCACAGCGGGGCTACAATGAGCAGTTCTTC	CASSPQRGYNEQFF
TRBV27	.	.	TRBJ1-2	TGTGCCAGCAGTAAGACACACCCCCTAGCCACTGGCTACACCTTC	CASSKTHPLATGYTF
TRBV6-1	.	.	TRBJ1-2	TGTGCCAGCAGTGACTGGACAGAACAGAACTATGGCTACACCTTC	CASSDWTEQNYGYTF
TRBV7-3	.	.	TRBJ2-3	TGTGCCAGCAGCTTATTTCCCAGTAGCACAGATACGCAGTATTTT	CASSLFPSSTDTQYF
TRBV19	.	.	TRBJ1-5	TGTGCCAGTAGTAGTCTGGGCAGGGCCAGCAATCAGCCCCAGCATTTT	CASSSLGRASNQPQHF
TRBV11-2	.	TRBD1	TRBJ2-7	TGTGCCACCGCTTGGGATGGACAGGTACCCTACGAGCAGTACTTC	CATAWDGQVPYEQYF
TRBV27	.	TRBD2	TRBJ2-7	TGTGCCAGCAGTCGCGCGGGCGGGAGTAGATACGAGCAGTACTTC	CASSRAGGSRYEQYF
TRBV5-1	.	.	TRBJ2-2	TGCGCCAGCAGCAACCCCCAGGGAGCCGGGGAGCTGTTTTTT	CASSNPQGAGELFF
TRBV5-5	.	.	TRBJ1-1	TGTGCCAGCAGCTTGGGACCGGGGTCTGTGAACACTGAAGCTTTCTTT	CASSLGPGSVNTEAFF
TRBV4-1	.	.	TRBJ1-1	TGCGCCAGCAGCCAAGATTTGGGGCAGGGGAACACTGAAGCTTTCTTT	CASSQDLGQGNTEAFF
TRBV18	.	TRBD1	TRBJ2-2	TGTGCCAGCTCACCTACCGGGACAGGGAACACCGGGGAGCTGTTTTTT	CASSPTGTGNTGELFF
TRBV6-5	.	.	TRBJ1-1	TGTGCCAGCAGTTACTCCGGCCGTGGCACTGAAGCTTTCTTT	CASSYSGRGTEAFF